This TCR beta chain was sequenced for a study of OX40 agonist ivuxolimab in advanced cancers. On the study more broadly: Partial responses were achieved by three patients, of whom one had hepatocellular carcinoma and two had cutaneous melanoma.

Regarding the study as a whole: CD8+ T cells showed, on average, more clonal expansion than CD4+ cells. Relatively little clonal expansion, among the lowest observed, appeared in partial responders at 0.1-3.0 mg/kg. Clonal expansion from baseline to week 6 occurred in both CD4+ and CD8+ T cells.

The method was immunoSEQ multiplex PCR; TCRdb's version includes in-frame clones alone and lacks a portion of them. The sample yields approximately 70,000 clones, 86% seen once. Note on this clone: Antigen specificity is unknown.

In germline, CDR1 is SGHVS, CDR2 FQNEAQ. Trimming removed 2 bases at V and 0 bases at J, with 14 bases between. CDR3 size: 16 residues. The TCR originated in an adult with an advanced solid tumor such as melanoma, head and neck, liver or kidney cancer. V is TRBV7-8 and J is TRBJ2-7; tentatively, D is TRBD2 (6 bases). Sequences were derived from CD4+ or CD8+ T cells sorted from blood, sampled in a trial of the OX40 agonist ivuxolimab. The DNA of the CDR3 is TGTGCCAGCAGCTTAAATCGGGACTGGAGCTCCTACGAGCAGTACTTC. Amino acid sequence: CASSLNRDWSSYEQYF. Based on the CDR3 plus reference TRBV7-8 and TRBJ2-7, the full variable domain is GAGVSQSPRYKVAKRGQDVALRCDPISGHVSLFWYQQALGQGPEFLTYFQNEAQLDKSGLPSDRFFAERPEGSVSTLKIQRTQQEDSAVYLCASSLNRDWSSYEQYFGPGTRLTVT.